Shown below are 25 T cell receptor beta chains from a single sample sequenced in a study of blood T cell repertoires in COVID-19. TCRdb keeps only in-frame clones here, not all; method: immunoSEQ multiplex PCR. The sample consists of about 360,000 clones, 75% to 90% of them appearing once. Sequencing input: peripheral blood. The receptors derive from a woman in her fifties or sixties with COVID-19, enrolled during active disease.

In this sample, this clone turned up a few times. The rearrangement uses TRBV5-4 and TRBJ2-2; no reliable D call. In germline, CDR1 is SGHNT, CDR2 YYREEE (reference sequence). V lost 0 bases and J lost 7, with 13 bases in between. There are 15 residues in the CDR3. CDR3 region: CASSLAITGGGELFF. The CDR3 nucleotides are TGTGCCAGCAGCTTGGCCATCACCGGTGGCGGGGAGCTGTTTTTT.

The chain carries TRBV7-9 and TRBJ2-7, with a weak D call TRBD1 (6 bases). The CDR3 has 16 amino acids. CDR1 and CDR2 from the germline V gene are SEHNR and FQNEAQ (reference sequence). The germline V and J ends were trimmed by 1 base and 2 bases, with 15 bases remaining between them. The CDR3 DNA follows: TGTGCCAGCAGCTTAGGGGTGGCAGGGGAAGCCTACGAGCAGTACTTC. The encoded protein is CASSLGVAGEAYEQYF. Full variable domain (missing parts from reference TRBV7-9 and TRBJ2-7): DTGVSQNPRHKITKRGQNVTFRCDPISEHNRLYWYRQTLGQGPEFLTYFQNEAQLEKSRLLSDRFSAERPKGSFSTLEIQRTEQGDSAMYLCASSLGVAGEAYEQYFGPGTRLTVT.

The chain combines TRBV7-3 with TRBJ2-3; D unclear. Germline assignment: CDR1 SGHTA and CDR2 FQGTGA. The ends were cut back, 5 bases at V and 4 bases at J, with 10 bases in the middle. The length of the CDR3 is 13 residues. Here the CDR3 DNA reads TGTGCCAGCAGCCGCGTGAGCGCAGATACGCAGTATTTT. This codes for CASSRVSADTQYF.

The CDR3 loop reads CASRPGINEKLFF. DNA for the CDR3: TGTGCCAGCAGACCGGGGATTAATGAAAAACTGTTTTTT. The rearrangement links TRBV6-5 to TRBJ1-4; D gene ambiguous. Trimming cost V 6 bases and J 4 bases, with 9 bases left between them. Germline values: CDR1 MNHEY, CDR2 SVGAGI. CDR3 length equals 13 residues.

This clone has a single count. The chain joins TRBV4-1 to TRBJ1-6; D gene ambiguous. With 0 bases removed from V and 3 bases from J, the gap between germline ends came to 12 bases. Germline values: CDR1 MGHRA, CDR2 YSYEKL. The CDR3 runs to 17 residues. This chain's CDR3 is CASSQEAPGIYNSPLHF. The CDR3 DNA reads TGCGCCAGCAGCCAAGAGGCCCCCGGGATCTATAATTCACCCCTCCACTTT.

This clone was seen once. This chain links TRBV6-1 with TRBJ2-7; 8 nucleotides agree with TRBD2. The CDR3 extends over 18 amino acids. Germline V gene lookup returns CDR1 MNHNS and CDR2 SASEGT. The junction had 12 bases not matched to a gene; V was cut back by 2 bases and J by 0 bases. The CDR3 bases are TGTGCCAGCAGTGAATACCTTCGAGTAGCGGGGAGCTCCTACGAGCAGTACTTC. The encoded protein is CASSEYLRVAGSSYEQYF.

The V and J genes are TRBV11-2 and TRBJ1-1; tentative D call: TRBD1 (6 bases). This CDR3 contains 15 residues. V was trimmed by 2 bases and J by 0 bases, leaving 10 bases between them. The germline CDR1 and CDR2 sequences are SGHAT and FQNNGV. DNA of the CDR3: TGTGCCAGCAGCTTAAGCAGGGGACTGAACACTGAAGCTTTCTTT. Its translation: CASSLSRGLNTEAFF.

The gene calls are TRBV7-9 and TRBJ2-4; tentatively, D is TRBD2 (5 bases). From germline, CDR1 is SEHNR and CDR2 FQNEAQ (reference sequence). CDR3 length: 12 residues. Trimming took 1 base from V and 9 from J, leaving 7 bases between them. The CDR3 bases are TGTGCCAGCAGCTTAGACGCGGGCATTCAGTACTTC. The encoded protein is CASSLDAGIQYF.

This chain uses TRBV7-2 with TRBJ2-7, with 7 nucleotides matching TRBD1. Germline V gives CDR1 SGHTA, CDR2 FQGNSA. V trimming: 5 bases; J trimming: 3 bases; junction bases outside the gene matches: 7. This CDR3 region has 14 residues. The CDR3 DNA follows: TGTGCCAGCAGCCCCGGACAGGCGAGCTACGAGCAGTACTTC. This translates into CASSPGQASYEQYF.

This chain joins TRBV5-1 and TRBJ1-2; D is perhaps TRBD1 (5 bases). This CDR3 spans 18 amino acids. V was cut by 4 bases and J by 0 bases, with 22 bases left in between. From germline, CDR1 is SGHRS and CDR2 YFSETQ. In nucleotides, the CDR3 is TGCGCCAGCAGCGCAAGAAAATTGACAGAGACCACTAACTATGGCTACACCTTC. Its protein is CASSARKLTETTNYGYTF. Drawing the rest from reference TRBV5-1 and TRBJ1-2, the complete variable domain is KAGVTQTPRYLIKTRGQQVTLSCSPISGHRSVSWYQQTPGQGLQFLFEYFSETQRNKGNFPGRFSGRQFSNSRSEMNVSTLELGDSALYLCASSARKLTETTNYGYTFGSGTRLTVV.

The CDR3 protein is CASSPFTGTGVTDTQYF. In DNA form, the CDR3 reads TGTGCCAGCAGCCCCTTCACCGGGACAGGGGTCACAGATACGCAGTATTTT. V and J are TRBV5-6 and TRBJ2-3, with 10 nucleotides matching TRBD1. Germline CDR1 SGHDT, CDR2 YYEEEE. The length of the CDR3 is 17 residues. Losses at the gene ends were 4 bases for V and 2 bases for J; bases not matched to a gene: 10.

The chain combines TRBV3-1 (or the pseudogene TRBV3-2) with TRBJ1-1; tentatively, D is TRBD1 (6 bases). V lost 6 bases and J lost 8, with 13 bases in between. This CDR3 region has 12 residues. CDR1 is LGHDT and CDR2 is YNNKEL in the germline V gene (reference sequence). CDR3 amino acids: CASRGQGKEAFF. The CDR3 DNA sequence: TGTGCCAGCAGAGGTCAGGGGAAGGAAGCTTTCTTT.

The chain couples TRBV6-6 to TRBJ1-1; a weak D match, TRBD1 (6 bases). The CDR3 has 13 amino acids. Germline values: CDR1 MNHNY, CDR2 SVGAGI (reference sequence). V gave up 5 bases and J gave up 7 bases, with 14 bases separating them. In DNA form, the CDR3 reads TGTGCCAGCAGTACGGGACATCTTTTTGAAGCTTTCTTT. It is translated as CASSTGHLFEAFF.

This clone was seen only once. The gene calls are TRBV2 and TRBJ1-6; 9 nucleotides match TRBD1. CDR1 SNHLY and CDR2 FYNNEI come from the germline V gene. CDR3 size: 15 residues. V was clipped by 6 bases and J by 4 bases; unmatched bases: 4. As DNA, the CDR3 is TGTGCCAGCAGGCCCGACAGGGGGTATAATTCACCCCTCCACTTT. Translating it yields CASRPDRGYNSPLHF.

The gene calls are TRBV19 and TRBJ1-2; unclear D gene. Germline lookup yields CDR1 LNHDA and CDR2 SQIVND (reference sequence). V dropped 6 bases and J dropped 2 bases, with 13 bases sitting between them. This CDR3 has 14 amino acids. In DNA, the CDR3 is TGTGCCAGTAGCCCATCCGGGGAGAACTATGGCTACACCTTC. Its translation is CASSPSGENYGYTF.

This clone has a single count. This chain links TRBV7-2 with TRBJ2-5; D is perhaps TRBD1 (5 bases). Germline CDR1 and CDR2: SGHTA and FQGNSA. The CDR3 length is 15 residues. The V gene lost 3 bases and the J gene lost 2 bases, with 13 bases spanning the gap. The CDR3 DNA follows: TGTGCCAGCAGCTTTGACGACAGTCCACAAGAGACCCAGTACTTC. Amino acid sequence: CASSFDDSPQETQYF. The complete variable domain, with remaining parts taken from reference TRBV7-2 and TRBJ2-5, reads GAGVSQSPSNKVTEKGKDVELRCDPISGHTALYWYRQSLGQGLEFLIYFQGNSAPDKSGLPSDRFSAERTGGSVSTLTIQRTQQEDSAVYLCASSFDDSPQETQYFGPGTRLLVL.

The chain joins TRBV9 to TRBJ1-3; D uncertain. Trimming left V 5 bases short and J 4 bases short, with 10 bases between. Germline loops: CDR1 SGDLS, CDR2 YYNGEE. This CDR3 region has 13 residues. The CDR3 protein is CASRSPPGNTIYF. DNA of the CDR3: TGTGCCAGCAGGAGTCCCCCCGGAAACACCATATATTTT.

The CDR3 region has the DNA TGTGCCTGGACTCCGACGGGACAGCAGAACTATGGCTACACCTTC. It codes for CAWTPTGQQNYGYTF. The rearrangement uses TRBV30 and TRBJ1-2, with 7 bases aligning to TRBD1. CDR3 length equals 15 residues. In germline, CDR1 is GTSNPN, CDR2 SVGIG (reference sequence). Losses at the gene ends were 4 bases for V and 2 bases for J; bases not matched to a gene: 10. Full variable domain (outside the CDR3, taken from reference TRBV30 and TRBJ1-2): SQTIHQWPATLVQPVGSPLSLECTVEGTSNPNLYWYRQAAGRGLQLLFYSVGIGQISSEVPQNLSASRPQDRQFILSSKKLLLSDSGFYLCAWTPTGQQNYGYTFGSGTRLTVV.

The chain uses TRBV6-6 and TRBJ2-1; D remains ambiguous. Germline CDR1 is MNHNY and CDR2 is SVGAGI (reference sequence). V was pared by 7 bases and J by 7 bases, with 14 bases between. This CDR3 contains 13 residues. The CDR3 DNA sequence: TGTGCCAGCAATGAGGCAGAAAAAAATGAGCAGTTCTTC. Its protein is CASNEAEKNEQFF.

The gene calls are TRBV15 and TRBJ1-2; D is ambiguous. Trimming took off 5 bases at V and 4 bases at J, with 8 bases between the two ends. This CDR3 spans 12 amino acids. CDR1 is LNHNV and CDR2 is YYDKDF in the germline V gene (reference sequence). DNA of the CDR3: TGTGCCACCAGCCGACGCGGCTATGGCTACACCTTC. It translates to CATSRRGYGYTF.

V usage is TRBV15 and J usage is TRBJ2-3; maybe TRBD1 (6 bases). Germline CDR1 and CDR2: LNHNV and YYDKDF (reference sequence). V was trimmed by 6 bases and J by 2 bases, leaving 21 bases between them. The CDR3 spans 17 residues. This chain's CDR3 is CATRPLAGTGNTDTQYF. The CDR3 nucleotides are TGTGCCACCAGGCCCCTTGCGGGTACAGGGAACACAGATACGCAGTATTTT.

The chain is built from TRBV18 and TRBJ1-5; 9 nucleotides agree with TRBD1. The CDR3 runs to 14 residues. Losses at the gene ends were 2 bases for V and 7 bases for J; bases not matched to a gene: 3. Looked up from germline, CDR1 is KGHSH and CDR2 is LQKENI. DNA of the CDR3: TGTGCCAGCTCACCAGGACAGGGGCAACAGCCCCAGCATTTT. Its translation: CASSPGQGQQPQHF.

The V and J genes are TRBV5-6 and TRBJ1-2; 10 nucleotides match TRBD1. V lost 4 bases to trimming and J lost 8 bases; unmatched junction nucleotides: 5. This CDR3 contains 13 residues. In germline, CDR1 is SGHDT, CDR2 YYEEEE. The CDR3 is CASSVDRGQGYTF. In nucleotides, the CDR3 is TGTGCCAGCAGCGTAGACAGGGGGCAAGGCTACACCTTC.

CDR3 coding DNA: TGTGCCAGCAGCCCCTCGGAGGGGGCTCACACCGGGGAGCTGTTTTTT. This encodes CASSPSEGAHTGELFF. This chain connects TRBV9 to TRBJ2-2, with D possibly TRBD1 on 7 matching bases. Germline CDR1 and CDR2: SGDLS and YYNGEE. V dropped 4 bases and J dropped 3 bases, with 16 bases sitting between them. The CDR3 contains 16 residues.

The chain recombines TRBV4-2 with TRBJ2-1; D perhaps matches TRBD1 (6 bases). Trimming removed 0 bases at V and 7 bases at J, with 16 bases between. Germline CDR1 is LGHNA and CDR2 is YNFKEQ. The CDR3 totals 16 residues. The CDR3: CASSQDGKQGWNEQFF. DNA of the CDR3: TGTGCCAGCAGCCAAGATGGGAAGCAGGGGTGGAATGAGCAGTTCTTC.